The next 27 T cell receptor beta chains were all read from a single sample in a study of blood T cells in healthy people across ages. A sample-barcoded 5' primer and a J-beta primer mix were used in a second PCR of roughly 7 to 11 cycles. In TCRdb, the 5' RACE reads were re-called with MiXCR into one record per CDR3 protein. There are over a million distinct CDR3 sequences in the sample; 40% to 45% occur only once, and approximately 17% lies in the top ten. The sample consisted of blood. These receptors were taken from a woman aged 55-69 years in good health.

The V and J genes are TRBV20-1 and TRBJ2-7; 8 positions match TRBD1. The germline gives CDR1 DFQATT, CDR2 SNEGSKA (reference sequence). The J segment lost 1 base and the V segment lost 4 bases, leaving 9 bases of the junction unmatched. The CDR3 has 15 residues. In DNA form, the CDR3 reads TGCAGTGCTACCGATGACAGGGGATGGTCCTACGAGCAGTACTTC. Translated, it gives CSATDDRGWSYEQYF.

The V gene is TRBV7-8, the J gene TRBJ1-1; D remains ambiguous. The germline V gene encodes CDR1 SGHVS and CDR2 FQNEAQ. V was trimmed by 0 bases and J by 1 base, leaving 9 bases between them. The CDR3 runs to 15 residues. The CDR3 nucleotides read TGTGCCAGCAGCTTAGCTTATGGGTGGAACACTGAAGCTTTCTTT. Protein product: CASSLAYGWNTEAFF.

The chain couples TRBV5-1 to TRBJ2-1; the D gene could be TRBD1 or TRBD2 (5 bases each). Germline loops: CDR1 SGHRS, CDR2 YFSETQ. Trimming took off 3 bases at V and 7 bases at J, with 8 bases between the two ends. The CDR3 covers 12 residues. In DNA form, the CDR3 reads TGCGCCAGCAGCTGGGACGGGAATGAGCAGTTCTTC. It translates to CASSWDGNEQFF.

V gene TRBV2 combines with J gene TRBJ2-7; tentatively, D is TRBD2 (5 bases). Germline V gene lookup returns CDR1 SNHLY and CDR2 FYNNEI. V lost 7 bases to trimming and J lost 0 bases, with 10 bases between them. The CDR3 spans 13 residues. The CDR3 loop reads CASKADYSYEQYF. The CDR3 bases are TGTGCCAGCAAGGCAGACTACTCCTACGAGCAGTACTTC.

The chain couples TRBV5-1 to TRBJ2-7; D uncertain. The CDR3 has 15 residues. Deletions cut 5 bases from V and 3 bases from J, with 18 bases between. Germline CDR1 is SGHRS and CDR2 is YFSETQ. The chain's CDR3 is CASREDGDPFYEQYF. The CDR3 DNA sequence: TGCGCCAGCAGAGAGGACGGAGACCCTTTCTACGAGCAGTACTTC.

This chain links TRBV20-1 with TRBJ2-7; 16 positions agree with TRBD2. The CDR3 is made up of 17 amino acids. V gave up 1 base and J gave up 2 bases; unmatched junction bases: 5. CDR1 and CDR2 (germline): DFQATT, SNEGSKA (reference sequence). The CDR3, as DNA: TGCAGTGCTAGAGGTCCGGGACTAGCGGGAGGGCCCTACGAGCAGTACTTC. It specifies CSARGPGLAGGPYEQYF.

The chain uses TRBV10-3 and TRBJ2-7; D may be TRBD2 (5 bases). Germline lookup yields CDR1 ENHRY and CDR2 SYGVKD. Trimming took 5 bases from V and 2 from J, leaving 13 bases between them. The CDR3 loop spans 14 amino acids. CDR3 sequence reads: CAISSDAGPYEQYF. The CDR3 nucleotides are TGTGCCATCAGTTCGGACGCGGGCCCCTACGAGCAGTACTTC.

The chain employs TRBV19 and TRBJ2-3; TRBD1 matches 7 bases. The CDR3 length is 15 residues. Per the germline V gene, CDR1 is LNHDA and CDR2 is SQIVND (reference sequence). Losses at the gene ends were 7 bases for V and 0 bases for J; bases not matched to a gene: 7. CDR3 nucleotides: TGTGCCAGTAACCAGGGACAGCCTAGCACAGATACGCAGTATTTT. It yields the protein CASNQGQPSTDTQYF.

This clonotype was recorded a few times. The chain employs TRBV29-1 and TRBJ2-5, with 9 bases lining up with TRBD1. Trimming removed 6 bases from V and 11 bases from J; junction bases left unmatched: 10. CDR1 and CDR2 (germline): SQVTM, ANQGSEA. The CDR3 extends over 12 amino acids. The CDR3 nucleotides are TGCAGCGTCAGGGACAGGGCAAGTAGGCAGTACTTC. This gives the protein CSVRDRASRQYF.

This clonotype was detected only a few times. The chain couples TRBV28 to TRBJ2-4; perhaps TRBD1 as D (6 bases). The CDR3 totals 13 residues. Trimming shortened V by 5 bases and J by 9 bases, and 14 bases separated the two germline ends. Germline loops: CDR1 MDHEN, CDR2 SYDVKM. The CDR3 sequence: CASSPSGTFIQYF. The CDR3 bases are TGTGCCAGCAGTCCATCCGGGACATTCATTCAGTACTTC.

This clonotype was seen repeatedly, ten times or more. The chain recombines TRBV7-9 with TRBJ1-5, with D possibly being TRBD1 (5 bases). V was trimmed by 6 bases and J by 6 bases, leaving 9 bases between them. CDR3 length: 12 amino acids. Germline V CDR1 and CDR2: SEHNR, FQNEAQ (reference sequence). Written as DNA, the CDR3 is TGTGCCAGCAGTTTGGGGGGTCAGCCCCAGCATTTT. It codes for CASSLGGQPQHF. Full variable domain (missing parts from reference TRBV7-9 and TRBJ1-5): DTGVSQNPRHKITKRGQNVTFRCDPISEHNRLYWYRQTLGQGPEFLTYFQNEAQLEKSRLLSDRFSAERPKGSFSTLEIQRTEQGDSAMYLCASSLGGQPQHFGDGTRLSIL.

This chain's CDR3 is CASSEGWNINNQPQHF. The CDR3 region has the DNA TGTGCCAGCAGTGAGGGGTGGAACATTAACAATCAGCCCCAGCATTTT. The chain is built from TRBV6-1 and TRBJ1-5; D not resolved. Looked up from germline, CDR1 is MNHNS and CDR2 is SASEGT. The CDR3 totals 16 residues. Between the trimmed V and J ends, which lost 3 bases and 3 bases, there was a span of 15 bases.

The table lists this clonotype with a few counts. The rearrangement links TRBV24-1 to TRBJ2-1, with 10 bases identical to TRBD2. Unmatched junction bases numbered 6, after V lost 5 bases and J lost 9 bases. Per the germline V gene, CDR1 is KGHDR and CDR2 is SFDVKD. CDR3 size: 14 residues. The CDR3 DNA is TGTGCCACCAGTGGGGCTAGCGGGAGTCTTGAGCAGTTCTTC. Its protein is CATSGASGSLEQFF.

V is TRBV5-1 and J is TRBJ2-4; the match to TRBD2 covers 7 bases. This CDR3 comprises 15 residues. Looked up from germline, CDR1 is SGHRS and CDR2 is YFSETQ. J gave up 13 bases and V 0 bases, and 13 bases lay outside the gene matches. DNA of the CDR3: TGCGCCAGCAGCTTGGATGCGGGGGTCATAGATGAGCAGTACTTC. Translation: CASSLDAGVIDEQYF. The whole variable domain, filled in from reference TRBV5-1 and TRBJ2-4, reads KAGVTQTPRYLIKTRGQQVTLSCSPISGHRSVSWYQQTPGQGLQFLFEYFSETQRNKGNFPGRFSGRQFSNSRSEMNVSTLELGDSALYLCASSLDAGVIDEQYFGAGTRLSVL.

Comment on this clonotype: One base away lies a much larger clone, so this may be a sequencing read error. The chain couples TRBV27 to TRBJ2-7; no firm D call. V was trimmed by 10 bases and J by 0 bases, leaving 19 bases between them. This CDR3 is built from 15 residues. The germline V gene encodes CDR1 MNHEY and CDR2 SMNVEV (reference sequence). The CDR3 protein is CANSPQLSVSYEQYF. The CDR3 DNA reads TGTGCCAACAGCCCCCAACTGAGCGTCTCCTACGAGCAGTACTTC.

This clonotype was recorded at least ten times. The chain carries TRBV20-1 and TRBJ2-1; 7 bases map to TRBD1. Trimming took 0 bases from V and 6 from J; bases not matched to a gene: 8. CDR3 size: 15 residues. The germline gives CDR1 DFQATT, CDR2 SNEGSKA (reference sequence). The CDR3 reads CSARDLGQSSNEQFF. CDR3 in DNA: TGCAGTGCTAGAGATCTGGGACAGTCATCCAATGAGCAGTTCTTC.

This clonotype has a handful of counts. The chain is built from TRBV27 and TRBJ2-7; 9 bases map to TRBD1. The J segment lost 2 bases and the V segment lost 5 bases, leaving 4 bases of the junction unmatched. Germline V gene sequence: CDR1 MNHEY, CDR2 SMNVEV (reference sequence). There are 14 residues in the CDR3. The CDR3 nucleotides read TGTGCCAGCAGTGGGACAGGGAAAACCTACGAGCAGTACTTC. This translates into CASSGTGKTYEQYF.

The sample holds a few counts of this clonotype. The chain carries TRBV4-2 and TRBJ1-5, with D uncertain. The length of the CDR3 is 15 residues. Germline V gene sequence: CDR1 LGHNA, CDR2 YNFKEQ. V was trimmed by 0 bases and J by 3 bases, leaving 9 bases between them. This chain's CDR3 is CASSQEERVNQPQHF. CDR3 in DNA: TGTGCCAGCAGCCAAGAGGAACGGGTCAATCAGCCCCAGCATTTT.

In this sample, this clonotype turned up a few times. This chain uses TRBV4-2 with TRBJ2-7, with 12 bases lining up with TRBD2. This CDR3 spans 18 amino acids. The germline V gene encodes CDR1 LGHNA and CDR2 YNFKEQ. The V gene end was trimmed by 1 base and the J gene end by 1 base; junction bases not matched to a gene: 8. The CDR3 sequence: CASSQGGLAGSGSYEQYF. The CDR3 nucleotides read TGTGCCAGCAGCCAAGGGGGACTAGCGGGTTCAGGATCCTACGAGCAGTACTTC.

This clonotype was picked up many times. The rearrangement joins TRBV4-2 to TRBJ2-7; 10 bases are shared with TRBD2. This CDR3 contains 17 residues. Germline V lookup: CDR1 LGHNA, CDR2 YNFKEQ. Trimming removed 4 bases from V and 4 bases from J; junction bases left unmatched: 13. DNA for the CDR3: TGTGCCAGCAGCCCGGGACTCTTCTCTAGCGGGAGTTACGAGCAGTACTTC. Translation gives CASSPGLFSSGSYEQYF.

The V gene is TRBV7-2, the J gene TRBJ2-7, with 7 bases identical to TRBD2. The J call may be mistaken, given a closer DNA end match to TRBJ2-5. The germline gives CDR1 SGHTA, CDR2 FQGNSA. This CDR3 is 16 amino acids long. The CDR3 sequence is CASSLSVGGRKETQYF. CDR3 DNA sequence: TGTGCCAGCAGCTTATCAGTGGGCGGGAGAAAAGAGACCCAGTACTTC.

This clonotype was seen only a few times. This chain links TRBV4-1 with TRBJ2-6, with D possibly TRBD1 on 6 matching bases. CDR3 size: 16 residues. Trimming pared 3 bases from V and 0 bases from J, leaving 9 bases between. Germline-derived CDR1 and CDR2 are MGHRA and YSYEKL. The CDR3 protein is CASSHTTGSGANVLTF. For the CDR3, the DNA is TGCGCCAGCAGCCACACGACAGGCTCTGGGGCCAACGTCCTGACTTTC.

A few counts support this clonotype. The CDR3 is CSVDPRPGDTDTQYF. The DNA of the CDR3 is TGCAGCGTTGACCCCAGGCCAGGGGACACAGATACGCAGTATTTT. The chain joins TRBV29-1 to TRBJ2-3, with D possibly TRBD1 on 6 matching bases. The CDR3 contains 15 residues. Germline V CDR1 and CDR2: SQVTM, ANQGSEA. The V gene lost 3 bases and the J gene lost 2 bases, with 15 bases spanning the gap.

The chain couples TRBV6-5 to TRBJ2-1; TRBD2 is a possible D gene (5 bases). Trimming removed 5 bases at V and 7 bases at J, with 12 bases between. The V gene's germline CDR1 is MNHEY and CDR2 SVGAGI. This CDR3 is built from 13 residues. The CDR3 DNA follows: TGTGCCAGCAGTGACGGGATGGGGAATGAGCAGTTCTTC. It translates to CASSDGMGNEQFF.

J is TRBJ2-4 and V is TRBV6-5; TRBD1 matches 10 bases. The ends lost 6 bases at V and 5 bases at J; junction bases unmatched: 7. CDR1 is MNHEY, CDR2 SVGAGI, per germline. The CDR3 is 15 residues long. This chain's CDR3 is CASSRDRGSQNIQYF. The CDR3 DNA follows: TGTGCCAGCAGCCGGGACAGGGGATCACAAAACATTCAGTACTTC.

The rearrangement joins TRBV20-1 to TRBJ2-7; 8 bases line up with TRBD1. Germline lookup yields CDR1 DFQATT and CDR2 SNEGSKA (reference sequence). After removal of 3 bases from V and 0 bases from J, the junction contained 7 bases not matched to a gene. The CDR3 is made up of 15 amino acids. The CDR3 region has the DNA TGCAGTGCTAGGCCCGACAGGGGAAGCTCCTACGAGCAGTACTTC. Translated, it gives CSARPDRGSSYEQYF.

The CDR3 sequence: CASSRPSGRNTHEQYF. CDR3 DNA: TGTGCCAGCAGCCGGCCTAGCGGGAGGAATACCCACGAGCAGTACTTC. The chain has TRBV4-2 and TRBJ2-7; TRBD2 agrees at 11 bases. J gave up 5 bases and V 4 bases, and 10 bases lay outside the gene matches. Germline CDR1 and CDR2: LGHNA and YNFKEQ. This CDR3 contains 16 residues.